There are many counts of the clone carrying this T cell receptor (beta chain). The data were obtained in a study of blood T cell repertoires in COVID-19. The CDR3 covers 16 residues. Germline CDR1 reads MDHEN; CDR2 reads SYDVKM. Germline trimming cut 6 bases from V and 7 bases from J; bases unmatched to any gene: 11. Generated by immunoSEQ multiplex PCR, the TCRdb table keeps only in-frame clones and is missing some. The data contain more than 110,000 clones, more than 75% of them seen just once; the ten biggest clones take up around 12%. Sequencing used peripheral blood. The TCR originated in a man of 80 years or more with acute or convalescent COVID-19. V usage is TRBV28 and J usage is TRBJ2-7; TRBD2 aligns across 14 bases. The chain's CDR3 is CASRTSTSGGAGEQYF. The DNA of the CDR3 is TGTGCCAGCAGGACCTCGACTAGCGGGGGGGCGGGTGAGCAGTACTTC. Looking up the rest from reference TRBV28 and TRBJ2-7 gives the full variable domain: DVKVTQSSRYLVKRTGEKVFLECVQDMDHENMFWYRQDPGLGLRLIYFSYDVKMKEKGDIPEGYSVSREKKERFSLILESASTNQTSMYLCASRTSTSGGAGEQYFGPGTRLTVT.